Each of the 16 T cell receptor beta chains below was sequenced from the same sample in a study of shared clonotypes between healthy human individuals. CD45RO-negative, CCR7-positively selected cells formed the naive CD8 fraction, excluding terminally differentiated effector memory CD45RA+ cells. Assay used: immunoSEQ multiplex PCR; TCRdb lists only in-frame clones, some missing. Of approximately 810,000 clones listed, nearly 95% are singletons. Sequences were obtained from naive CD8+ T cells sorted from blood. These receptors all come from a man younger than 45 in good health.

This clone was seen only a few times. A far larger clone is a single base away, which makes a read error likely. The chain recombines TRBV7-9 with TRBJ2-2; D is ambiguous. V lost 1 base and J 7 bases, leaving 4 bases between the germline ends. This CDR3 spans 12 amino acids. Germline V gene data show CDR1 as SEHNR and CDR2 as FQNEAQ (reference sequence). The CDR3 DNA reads TGTGCCAGCAGCTTAGATGGCGGGGAGCTGTTTTTT. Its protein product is CASSLDGGELFF.

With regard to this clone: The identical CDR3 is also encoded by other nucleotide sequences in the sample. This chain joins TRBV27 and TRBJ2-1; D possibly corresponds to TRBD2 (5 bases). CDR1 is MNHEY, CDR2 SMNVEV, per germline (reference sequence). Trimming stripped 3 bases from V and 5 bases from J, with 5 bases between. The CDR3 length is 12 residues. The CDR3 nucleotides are TGTGCCAGCAGTTTCGGGGACAATGAGCAGTTCTTC. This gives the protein CASSFGDNEQFF.

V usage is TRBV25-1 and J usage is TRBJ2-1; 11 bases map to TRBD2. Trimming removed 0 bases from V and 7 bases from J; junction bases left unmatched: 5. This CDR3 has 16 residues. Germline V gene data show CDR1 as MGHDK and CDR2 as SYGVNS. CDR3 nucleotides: TGTGCCAGCAGTGAATATACGCGACTAGCGGGAAATGAGCAGTTCTTC. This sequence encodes CASSEYTRLAGNEQFF.

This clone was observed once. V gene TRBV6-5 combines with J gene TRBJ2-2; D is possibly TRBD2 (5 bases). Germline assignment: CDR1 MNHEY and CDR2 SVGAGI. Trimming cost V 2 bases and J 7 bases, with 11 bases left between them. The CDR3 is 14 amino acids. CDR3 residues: CASSYNGMSGELFF. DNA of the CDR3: TGTGCCAGCAGTTACAACGGGATGAGCGGGGAGCTGTTTTTT.

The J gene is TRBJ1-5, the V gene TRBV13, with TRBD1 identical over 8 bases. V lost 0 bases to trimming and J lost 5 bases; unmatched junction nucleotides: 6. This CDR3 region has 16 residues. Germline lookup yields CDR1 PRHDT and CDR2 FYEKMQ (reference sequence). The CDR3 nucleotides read TGTGCCAGCAGCTTAGGTCTTGCAGGGGGCCATCAGCCCCAGCATTTT. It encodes CASSLGLAGGHQPQHF.

This CDR3 reads CASSLRPGSTGELFF. The DNA for the CDR3 is TGTGCCAGCAGCCTCAGGCCCGGGAGTACCGGGGAGCTGTTTTTT. This chain joins TRBV7-9 and TRBJ2-2; D may be TRBD2 (6 bases). This CDR3 comprises 15 residues. V shed 5 bases and J shed 5 bases, with 15 bases lying between them. The germline CDR1 and CDR2 sequences are SEHNR and FQNEAQ (reference sequence).

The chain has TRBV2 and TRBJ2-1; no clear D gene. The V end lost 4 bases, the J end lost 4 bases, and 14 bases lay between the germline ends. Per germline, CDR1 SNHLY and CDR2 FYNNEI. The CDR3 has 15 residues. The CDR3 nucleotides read TGTGCCAGCAGTGTGGGCGGAGCCTTTTACAATGAGCAGTTCTTC. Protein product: CASSVGGAFYNEQFF.

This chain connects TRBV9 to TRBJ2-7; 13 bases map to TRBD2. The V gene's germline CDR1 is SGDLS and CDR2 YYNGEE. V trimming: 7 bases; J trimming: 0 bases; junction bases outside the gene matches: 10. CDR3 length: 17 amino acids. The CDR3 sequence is CASGRGLAGLSSYEQYF. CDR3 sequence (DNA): TGTGCCAGCGGCCGGGGACTAGCGGGGCTGAGCTCCTACGAGCAGTACTTC.

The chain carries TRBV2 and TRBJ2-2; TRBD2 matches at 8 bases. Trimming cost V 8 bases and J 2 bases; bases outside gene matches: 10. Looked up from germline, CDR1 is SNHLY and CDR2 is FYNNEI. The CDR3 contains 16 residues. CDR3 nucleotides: TGTGCCAGCTTTTCGAGCGGGAGTCACAACACCGGGGAGCTGTTTTTT. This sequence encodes CASFSSGSHNTGELFF.

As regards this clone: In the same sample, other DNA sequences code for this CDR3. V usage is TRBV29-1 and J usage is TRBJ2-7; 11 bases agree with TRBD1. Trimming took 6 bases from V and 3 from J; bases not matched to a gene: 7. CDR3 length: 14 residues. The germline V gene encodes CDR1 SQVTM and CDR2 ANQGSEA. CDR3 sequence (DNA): TGCAGCGTAGAGACCGGGACAGGGGGCTACGAGCAGTACTTC. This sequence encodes CSVETGTGGYEQYF.

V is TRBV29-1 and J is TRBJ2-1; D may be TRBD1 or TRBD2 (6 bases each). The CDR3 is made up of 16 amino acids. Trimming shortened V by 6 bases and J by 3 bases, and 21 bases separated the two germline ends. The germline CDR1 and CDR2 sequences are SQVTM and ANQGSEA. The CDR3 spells CSVTSRGGTFYNEQFF. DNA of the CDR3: TGCAGCGTGACGTCGAGAGGGGGGACCTTCTACAATGAGCAGTTCTTC.

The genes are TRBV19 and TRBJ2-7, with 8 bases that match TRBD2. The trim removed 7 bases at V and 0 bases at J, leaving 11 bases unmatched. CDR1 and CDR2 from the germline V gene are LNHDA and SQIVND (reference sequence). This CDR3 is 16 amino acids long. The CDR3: CASTTRLGLDSYEQYF. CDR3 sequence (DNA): TGTGCCAGTACTACACGCCTGGGACTAGACTCCTACGAGCAGTACTTC.

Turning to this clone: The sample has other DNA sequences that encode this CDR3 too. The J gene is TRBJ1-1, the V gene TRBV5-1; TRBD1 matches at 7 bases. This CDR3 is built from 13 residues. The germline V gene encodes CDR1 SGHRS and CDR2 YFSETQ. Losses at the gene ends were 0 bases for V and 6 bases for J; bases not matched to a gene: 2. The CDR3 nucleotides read TGCGCCAGCAGCTTGGGACAGGGTGCTGAAGCTTTCTTT. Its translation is CASSLGQGAEAFF.

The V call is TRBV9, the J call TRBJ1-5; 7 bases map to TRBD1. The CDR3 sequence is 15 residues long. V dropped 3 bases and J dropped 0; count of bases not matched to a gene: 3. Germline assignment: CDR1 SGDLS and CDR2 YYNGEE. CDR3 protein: CASSAQGYSNQPQHF. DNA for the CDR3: TGTGCCAGCAGCGCACAGGGGTATAGCAATCAGCCCCAGCATTTT.

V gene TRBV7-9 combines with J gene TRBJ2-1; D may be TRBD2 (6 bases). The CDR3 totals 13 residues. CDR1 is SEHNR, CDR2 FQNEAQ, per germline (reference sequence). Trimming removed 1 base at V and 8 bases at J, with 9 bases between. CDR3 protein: CASSLETSHEQFF. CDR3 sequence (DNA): TGTGCCAGCAGCTTAGAAACTAGCCATGAGCAGTTCTTC.

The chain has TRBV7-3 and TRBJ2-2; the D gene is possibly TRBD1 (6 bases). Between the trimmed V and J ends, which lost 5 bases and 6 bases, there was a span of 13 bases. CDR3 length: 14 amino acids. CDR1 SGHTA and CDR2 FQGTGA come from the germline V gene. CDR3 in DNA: TGTGCCAGCAGCCAACCCCAGGGGTCCGGGGAGCTGTTTTTT. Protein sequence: CASSQPQGSGELFF.